This T cell receptor beta chain emerged from a study of CD8+ T cells in alopecia areata. Per germline, CDR1 SGHRS and CDR2 YFSETQ. V was clipped by 0 bases and J by 2 bases, with 8 bases between them. The CDR3 is 14 amino acids. Specified treatment: oral pan-JAK inhibitor, 5-10 mg twice daily. Extracted RNA was reverse transcribed into cDNA, the sequencing template. Sequenced by immunoSEQ multiplex PCR; TCRdb stores in-frame clones only, minus some. The table lists fewer than 250,000 clones, 55% to 70% of them singletons. The sample here was CD4+ T cells sorted from blood, taken at week 4, from a patient treated with tofacitinib. The TCR sequence derives from a human donor with alopecia areata. The rearrangement links TRBV5-1 to TRBJ1-2; the D is unclear. The CDR3 sequence: CASSLGPDNYGYTF. The CDR3 DNA reads as TGCGCCAGCAGCTTGGGTCCGGACAACTATGGCTACACCTTC.